The 30 T cell receptor beta chains listed next were all sequenced from one sample in a study of blood T cell repertoires in COVID-19. Only in-frame clones appear in the TCRdb table, and some are missing; sequencing was by immunoSEQ multiplex PCR. This table has 75,000 or so clones, approximately 86% appearing once. Sequences were obtained from peripheral blood. These receptors were taken from a man aged 45-65 years with acute or convalescent COVID-19.

The chain recombines TRBV5-1 with TRBJ2-7; TRBD1 is a possible D gene (5 bases). The V and J ends lost 0 bases and 3 bases respectively, with 13 bases between them. The CDR3 is 15 residues long. Germline lookup yields CDR1 SGHRS and CDR2 YFSETQ. CDR3 sequence: CASSLEAGFGYEQYF. The CDR3 DNA reads as TGCGCCAGCAGCTTGGAGGCAGGGTTTGGCTACGAGCAGTACTTC.

This chain connects TRBV4-2 to TRBJ1-4, with D perhaps TRBD1 (5 bases). The V gene's germline CDR1 is LGHNA and CDR2 YNFKEQ. V gave up 3 bases and J gave up 8 bases, with 19 bases separating them. The CDR3 has 16 amino acids. CDR3 coding DNA: TGTGCCAGCAGCCAGGACGGGACTTTCGGCTCCGAAAAACTGTTTTTT. Protein sequence: CASSQDGTFGSEKLFF.

The rearrangement joins TRBV28 to TRBJ2-6, with a weak D call TRBD1 (5 bases). The CDR3 totals 15 residues. The V and J ends lost 6 bases and 0 bases respectively, with 9 bases between them. Germline assignment: CDR1 MDHEN and CDR2 SYDVKM. CDR3 bases: TGTGCCAGCAGCCCTGACAGCTCTGGGGCCAACGTCCTGACTTTC. Its protein is CASSPDSSGANVLTF.

The rearrangement joins TRBV3-1 (or the pseudogene TRBV3-2) to TRBJ1-2; D is uncertain. The CDR3 length is 12 residues. From germline, CDR1 is LGHDT and CDR2 YNNKEL (reference sequence). Trimming shortened V by 4 bases and J by 2 bases, and 5 bases separated the two germline ends. CDR3 nucleotide sequence: TGTGCCAGCAGCCGGGCCAACTATGGCTACACCTTC. Protein sequence: CASSRANYGYTF.

The rearrangement joins TRBV5-1 to TRBJ1-2, with D possibly TRBD1 on 5 matching bases. The CDR3 contains 15 residues. Trimming cost V 5 bases and J 9 bases, with 23 bases left between them. Germline V gene lookup returns CDR1 SGHRS and CDR2 YFSETQ. CDR3 sequence: CASSLDKLAVASYTF. The CDR3 DNA sequence: TGCGCCAGCAGTCTGGACAAGTTGGCAGTGGCTAGCTACACCTTC.

The V call is TRBV11-2, the J call TRBJ1-3, with 8 bases matching TRBD1. There are 15 residues in the CDR3. After removal of 5 bases from V and 3 bases from J, the junction contained 6 bases not matched to a gene. CDR1 is SGHAT and CDR2 is FQNNGV in the germline V gene. The CDR3 loop reads CASSADRGSGNTIYF. The DNA of the CDR3 is TGTGCCAGCAGCGCAGACAGGGGAAGTGGAAACACCATATATTTT.

This clone was seen just once. The chain recombines TRBV5-1 with TRBJ1-1; 7 bases are a match to TRBD1. From germline, CDR1 is SGHRS and CDR2 YFSETQ. This CDR3 comprises 13 residues. Trimming removed 4 bases from V and 8 bases from J; junction bases left unmatched: 8. The CDR3 region has the DNA TGCGCCAGCAGCGCACGCACAGGGGAAGAAGCTTTCTTT. Translation gives CASSARTGEEAFF.

This chain joins TRBV5-6 and TRBJ2-1, with D tentatively TRBD1 (5 bases). Germline assignment: CDR1 SGHDT and CDR2 YYEEEE. The CDR3 runs to 15 residues. Trimming shortened V by 4 bases and J by 2 bases, and 13 bases separated the two germline ends. CDR3 nucleotides: TGTGCCAGCAGCGAGACAGATTCACCCTACAATGAGCAGTTCTTC. Translated: CASSETDSPYNEQFF.

This clone was found once. In nucleotides, the CDR3 is TGTGCCAGCAGCTTAGCACTGAGCTCCTACGAGCAGTACTTC. Encoded protein: CASSLALSSYEQYF. This chain joins TRBV11-2 and TRBJ2-7; D ambiguous. Germline V lookup: CDR1 SGHAT, CDR2 FQNNGV. CDR3 length equals 14 residues. V was pared by 1 base and J by 0 bases, with 7 bases between.

The V gene is TRBV13, the J gene TRBJ2-2; 9 bases are a match to TRBD2. V was clipped by 8 bases and J by 1 base; unmatched bases: 11. CDR3 length: 17 residues. The germline V gene has CDR1 PRHDT and CDR2 FYEKMQ (reference sequence). The CDR3 loop reads CASGASGEVGNTGELFF. For the CDR3, the DNA is TGTGCCAGCGGCGCTAGCGGGGAGGTAGGGAACACCGGGGAGCTGTTTTTT.

This rearrangement joins TRBV13 to TRBJ2-7, with 12 bases that match TRBD1. J was trimmed by 5 bases and V by 8 bases; bases with no gene match: 4. The CDR3 runs to 13 residues. CDR1 is PRHDT and CDR2 is FYEKMQ in the germline V gene (reference sequence). CDR3 sequence reads: CASGTGGHDEQYF. CDR3 sequence (DNA): TGTGCCAGCGGGACAGGGGGCCACGACGAGCAGTACTTC. The full variable domain, rest sourced from reference TRBV13 and TRBJ2-7, is AAGVIQSPRHLIKEKRETATLKCYPIPRHDTVYWYQQGPGQDPQFLISFYEKMQSDKGSIPDRFSAQQFSDYHSELNMSSLELGDSALYFCASGTGGHDEQYFGPGTRLTVT.

The CDR3: CASRGQGLLSSYEQYF. CDR3 DNA: TGTGCCAGCAGGGGACAGGGGCTTCTAAGCTCCTACGAGCAGTACTTC. The rearrangement links TRBV25-1 to TRBJ2-7, with 10 bases aligning to TRBD1. There are 16 residues in the CDR3. The J segment lost 0 bases and the V segment lost 6 bases, leaving 8 bases of the junction unmatched. The germline V gene encodes CDR1 MGHDK and CDR2 SYGVNS.

The J gene is TRBJ1-4, the V gene TRBV9; 9 positions match TRBD1. Per the germline V gene, CDR1 is SGDLS and CDR2 is YYNGEE. V gave up 4 bases and J gave up 8 bases; unmatched junction bases: 9. The CDR3 runs to 15 residues. CDR3 DNA: TGTGCCAGCAGCCCGGACGGACAGGGGCGGGAAAAACTGTTTTTT. It translates to CASSPDGQGREKLFF.

The chain has TRBV6-5 and TRBJ1-5; TRBD1 is a possible D gene (6 bases). V was trimmed by 5 bases and J by 4 bases, leaving 15 bases between them. Germline CDR1 and CDR2: MNHEY and SVGAGI. The CDR3 covers 15 residues. CDR3 nucleotide sequence: TGTGCCAGCAGTACCGGCAGGGGTCGGAATCAGCCCCAGCATTTT. This sequence encodes CASSTGRGRNQPQHF.

In its sample, this clone was seen once. In nucleotides, the CDR3 is TGTGCCAGCAGTTACCTAACAGGGTTGGTTCAGCCCCAGCATTTT. This sequence encodes CASSYLTGLVQPQHF. The rearrangement links TRBV6-6 to TRBJ1-5; D possibly corresponds to TRBD1 (6 bases). This CDR3 contains 15 residues. The germline V and J ends were trimmed by 2 bases and 6 bases, with 14 bases remaining between them. From germline, CDR1 is MNHNY and CDR2 SVGAGI (reference sequence).

The chain is built from TRBV6-6 and TRBJ1-5; TRBD1 matches at 10 bases. The CDR3 has 14 residues. CDR1 is MNHNY, CDR2 SVGAGI, per germline (reference sequence). With V trimmed by 5 bases and J by 7 bases, 5 bases remained unmatched. The CDR3 spells CASSPGQGVQPQHF. Written as DNA, the CDR3 is TGTGCCAGCAGTCCCGGACAGGGGGTCCAGCCCCAGCATTTT.

The rearrangement links TRBV18 to TRBJ2-1, with 12 bases identical to TRBD2. The CDR3 runs to 15 residues. Germline V gene data show CDR1 as KGHSH and CDR2 as LQKENI. The junction had 3 bases not matched to a gene; V was cut back by 3 bases and J by 6 bases. In DNA form, the CDR3 reads TGTGCCAGCTCACCTACTAGCGGGGGGACCAATGAGCAGTTCTTC. It yields the protein CASSPTSGGTNEQFF.

The chain carries TRBV6-2 or TRBV6-3 and TRBJ1-1; 7 bases are shared with TRBD1. This CDR3 contains 16 residues. Germline V gene sequence: CDR1 MNHEY, CDR2 SVGEGT. J was trimmed by 0 bases and V by 6 bases; bases with no gene match: 10. This CDR3 reads CASSNRQGFMNTEAFF. Here the CDR3 DNA reads TGTGCCAGCAGCAACCGACAGGGCTTCATGAACACTGAAGCTTTCTTT.

The CDR3 spells CASSPGAGTEAFF. Written as DNA, the CDR3 is TGTGCCAGCAGCCCCGGTGCCGGGACTGAAGCTTTCTTT. The gene calls are TRBV11-2 and TRBJ1-1; D unresolved. CDR1 and CDR2 (germline): SGHAT, FQNNGV. CDR3 size: 13 residues. Deletions cut 5 bases from V and 5 bases from J, with 12 bases between.

The V gene is TRBV6-5, the J gene TRBJ2-1; 11 bases align to TRBD2. With V trimmed by 6 bases and J by 5 bases, 0 bases remained unmatched. This CDR3 comprises 13 residues. Looked up from germline, CDR1 is MNHEY and CDR2 is SVGAGI. The CDR3 DNA sequence: TGTGCCAGCAGACTAGCGGGGGACAATGAGCAGTTCTTC. It yields the protein CASRLAGDNEQFF.

This clone is a singleton in its sample. The V gene is TRBV7-2, the J gene TRBJ1-1, with D tentatively TRBD1 (5 bases). This CDR3 region has 15 residues. Looked up from germline, CDR1 is SGHTA and CDR2 is FQGNSA. V lost 1 base to trimming and J lost 1 base, with 10 bases between them. For the CDR3, the DNA is TGTGCCAGCAGCTTAGAGGACATACGGAACACTGAAGCTTTCTTT. Its translation: CASSLEDIRNTEAFF.

The J gene is TRBJ1-5, the V gene TRBV6-2 or TRBV6-3; possibly TRBD1 for D (6 bases). The V end was cut by 2 bases, the J end by 0 bases, with 8 bases between. The CDR3 consists of 15 residues. CDR1 is MNHEY and CDR2 is SVGEGT in the germline V gene. In DNA form, the CDR3 reads TGTGCCAGCAGTTACAGGGGGGGTAGCAATCAGCCCCAGCATTTT. Translated: CASSYRGGSNQPQHF.

The chain combines TRBV30 with TRBJ1-4, with D possibly TRBD1 on 5 matching bases. The length of the CDR3 is 13 residues. Germline V gene data show CDR1 as GTSNPN and CDR2 as SVGIG (reference sequence). The V end was cut by 8 bases, the J end by 8 bases, with 18 bases between. CDR3 nucleotides: TGTGCCCGACAGACCAACCGGCGGGAAAAACTGTTTTTT. Translating gives CARQTNRREKLFF.

The chain links TRBV27 to TRBJ1-5; the D is unclear. This CDR3 contains 15 residues. Looked up from germline, CDR1 is MNHEY and CDR2 is SMNVEV (reference sequence). Trimming pared 0 bases from V and 4 bases from J, leaving 10 bases between. CDR3 region: CASSLSSNSNQPQHF. CDR3 bases: TGTGCCAGCAGTTTATCGAGCAACAGTAATCAGCCCCAGCATTTT.

This chain connects TRBV7-3 to TRBJ2-7; 8 bases map to TRBD1. From germline, CDR1 is SGHTA and CDR2 FQGTGA. The CDR3 runs 15 residues. J lost 0 bases, V lost 6 bases, and 7 bases had no gene match. The CDR3 is CASRYSGTGSYEQYF. The CDR3 nucleotides read TGTGCCAGCAGGTATTCCGGGACAGGCTCCTACGAGCAGTACTTC. Looking up the rest from reference TRBV7-3 and TRBJ2-7 gives the full variable domain: GAGVSQTPSNKVTEKGKYVELRCDPISGHTALYWYRQSLGQGPEFLIYFQGTGAADDSGLPNDRFFAVRPEGSVSTLKIQRTERGDSAVYLCASRYSGTGSYEQYFGPGTRLTVT.

The chain carries TRBV7-2 and TRBJ1-1; 8 bases map to TRBD1. This CDR3 is 14 amino acids long. CDR1 SGHTA and CDR2 FQGNSA come from the germline V gene. V was clipped by 8 bases and J by 5 bases; unmatched bases: 10. CDR3 protein: CASRLGQGGTEAFF. Written as DNA, the CDR3 is TGTGCCAGCCGACTTGGACAGGGAGGGACTGAAGCTTTCTTT.

The chain combines TRBV27 with TRBJ2-7; 8 nucleotides align to TRBD1. The V gene's germline CDR1 is MNHEY and CDR2 SMNVEV (reference sequence). Trimming removed 2 bases from V and 4 bases from J; junction bases left unmatched: 4. The CDR3 covers 14 residues. Here the CDR3 reads CASSLGTGKYEQYF. The CDR3 nucleotides read TGTGCCAGCAGTTTAGGGACAGGAAAATACGAGCAGTACTTC.

V and J are TRBV12-5 and TRBJ1-3, with a weak D call TRBD1 (5 bases). The V and J ends lost 6 bases and 0 bases respectively, with 18 bases between them. The V gene's germline CDR1 is LGHNT and CDR2 FRNRAP. This CDR3 is built from 17 residues. This CDR3 reads CASGLKGTFRSGNTIYF. CDR3 bases: TGTGCTAGTGGCCTAAAAGGGACTTTCCGCTCTGGAAACACCATATATTTT.

The chain joins TRBV20-1 to TRBJ2-5; D remains ambiguous. Trimming shortened V by 7 bases and J by 2 bases, and 8 bases separated the two germline ends. The CDR3 totals 11 residues. In germline, CDR1 is DFQATT, CDR2 SNEGSKA (reference sequence). CDR3 in DNA: TGCAGTGTATGGCATCAAGAGACCCAGTACTTC. Protein product: CSVWHQETQYF.

This clone was recorded only once. The chain is built from TRBV7-9 and TRBJ1-3; 7 nucleotides agree with TRBD1. The germline V gene has CDR1 SEHNR and CDR2 FQNEAQ (reference sequence). The ends lost 5 bases at V and 4 bases at J; junction bases unmatched: 5. The CDR3 has 14 residues. The CDR3 region has the DNA TGTGCCAGCAGCGTACAGGGGTTCGGAAACACCATATATTTT. Translating it yields CASSVQGFGNTIYF.